This entry features one T cell receptor beta chain sequence. With random hexamers, reverse transcription was performed on about 0.5 to 1 ug of RNA. A single record per CDR3 protein comes from TCRdb applying MiXCR to the immunoSEQ multiplex PCR reads. The sample records 120,000 or so distinct CDR3 sequences, approximately 96% being singletons. The data derive from a study of CD8 T cells in Susac syndrome. The CDR3 loop spans 15 amino acids. V lost 7 bases and J lost 3; bases outside the gene matches: 6. Per the germline V gene, CDR1 is MNHEY and CDR2 is SVGEGT. J is TRBJ2-2 and V is TRBV6-2 or TRBV6-3, with 9 bases aligning to TRBD2. The origin of this receptor is a human donor with Susac syndrome. What was sequenced was CD8+ T cells from PBMCs. This CDR3 is CASKPSGKDTGELFF. The CDR3 DNA is TGTGCCAGCAAACCTAGCGGGAAAGACACCGGGGAGCTGTTTTTT.